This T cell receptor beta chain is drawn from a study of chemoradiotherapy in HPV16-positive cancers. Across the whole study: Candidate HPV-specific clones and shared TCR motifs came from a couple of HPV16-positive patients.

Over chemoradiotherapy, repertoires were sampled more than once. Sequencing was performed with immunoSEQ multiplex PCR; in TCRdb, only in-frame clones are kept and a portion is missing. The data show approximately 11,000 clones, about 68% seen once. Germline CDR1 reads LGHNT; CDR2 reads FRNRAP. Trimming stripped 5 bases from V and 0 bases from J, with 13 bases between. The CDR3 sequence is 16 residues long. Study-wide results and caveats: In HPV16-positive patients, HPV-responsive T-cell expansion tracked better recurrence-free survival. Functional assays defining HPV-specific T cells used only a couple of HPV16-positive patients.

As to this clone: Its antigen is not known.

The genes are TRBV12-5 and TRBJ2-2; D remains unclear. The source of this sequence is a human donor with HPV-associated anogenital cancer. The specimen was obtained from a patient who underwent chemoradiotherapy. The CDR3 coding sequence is TGTGCTAGTGGTCCCCACGGTATGGCGAACACCGGGGAGCTGTTTTTT. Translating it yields CASGPHGMANTGELFF.